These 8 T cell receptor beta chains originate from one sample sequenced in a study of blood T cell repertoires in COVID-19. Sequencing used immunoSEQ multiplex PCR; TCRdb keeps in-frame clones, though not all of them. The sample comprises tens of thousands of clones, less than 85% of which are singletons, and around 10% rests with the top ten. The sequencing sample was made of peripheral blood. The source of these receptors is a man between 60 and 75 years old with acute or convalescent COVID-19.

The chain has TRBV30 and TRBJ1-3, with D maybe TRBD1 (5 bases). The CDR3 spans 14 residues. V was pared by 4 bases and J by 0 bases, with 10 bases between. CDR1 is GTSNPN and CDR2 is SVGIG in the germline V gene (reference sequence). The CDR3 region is CAWNRHNSGNTIYF. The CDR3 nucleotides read TGTGCCTGGAACAGGCACAACTCTGGAAACACCATATATTTT.

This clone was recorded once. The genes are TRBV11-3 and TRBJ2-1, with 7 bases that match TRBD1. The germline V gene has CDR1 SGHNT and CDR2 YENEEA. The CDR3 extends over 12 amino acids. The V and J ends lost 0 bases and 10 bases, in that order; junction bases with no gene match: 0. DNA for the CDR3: TGTGCCAGCAGCTTAGACAGGGGGGAGCAGTTCTTC. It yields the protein CASSLDRGEQFF.

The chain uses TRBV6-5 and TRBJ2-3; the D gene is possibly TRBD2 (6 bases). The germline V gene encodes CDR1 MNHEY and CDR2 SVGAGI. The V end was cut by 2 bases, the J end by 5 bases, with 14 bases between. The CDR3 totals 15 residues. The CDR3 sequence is CASSYKGTAGDTQYF. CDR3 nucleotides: TGTGCCAGCAGTTACAAAGGGACTGCAGGAGATACGCAGTATTTT.

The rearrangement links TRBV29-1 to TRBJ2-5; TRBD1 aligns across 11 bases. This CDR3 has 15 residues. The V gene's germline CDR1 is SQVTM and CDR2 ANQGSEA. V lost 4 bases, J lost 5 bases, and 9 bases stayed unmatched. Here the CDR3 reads CSVVWTGGLTETQYF. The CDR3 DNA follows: TGCAGCGTTGTTTGGACAGGGGGCTTAACGGAGACCCAGTACTTC.

CDR3 loop: CASSFSFGGESGGYTF. The CDR3 nucleotides read TGTGCCAGTAGTTTCTCATTTGGCGGGGAGTCAGGTGGCTACACCTTC. This sequence joins TRBV19 and TRBJ1-2; no reliable D call. The V end lost 5 bases, the J end lost 7 bases, and 23 bases lay between the germline ends. The length of the CDR3 is 16 residues. Looked up from germline, CDR1 is LNHDA and CDR2 is SQIVND (reference sequence). The whole variable domain, filled in from reference TRBV19 and TRBJ1-2, reads DGGITQSPKYLFRKEGQNVTLSCEQNLNHDAMYWYRQDPGQGLRLIYYSQIVNDFQKGDIAEGYSVSREKKESFPLTVTSAQKNPTAFYLCASSFSFGGESGGYTFGSGTRLTVV.

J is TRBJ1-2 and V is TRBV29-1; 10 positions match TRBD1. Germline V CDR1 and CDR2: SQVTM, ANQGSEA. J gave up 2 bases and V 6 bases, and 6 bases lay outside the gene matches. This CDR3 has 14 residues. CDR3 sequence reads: CSVVDRGRNYGYTF. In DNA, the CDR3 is TGCAGCGTGGTAGACAGGGGGCGGAACTATGGCTACACCTTC.

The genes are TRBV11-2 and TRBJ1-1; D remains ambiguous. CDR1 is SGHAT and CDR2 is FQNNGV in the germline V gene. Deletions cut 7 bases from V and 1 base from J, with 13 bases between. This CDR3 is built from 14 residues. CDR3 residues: CASNPSSRNTEAFF. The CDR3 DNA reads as TGTGCCAGCAATCCTAGTAGCAGGAACACTGAAGCTTTCTTT.

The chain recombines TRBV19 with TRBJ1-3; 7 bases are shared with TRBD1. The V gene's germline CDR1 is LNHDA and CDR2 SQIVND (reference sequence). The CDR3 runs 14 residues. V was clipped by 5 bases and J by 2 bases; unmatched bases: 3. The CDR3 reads CASSFGTAGNTIYF. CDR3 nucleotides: TGTGCCAGTAGTTTCGGGACAGCTGGAAACACCATATATTTT.